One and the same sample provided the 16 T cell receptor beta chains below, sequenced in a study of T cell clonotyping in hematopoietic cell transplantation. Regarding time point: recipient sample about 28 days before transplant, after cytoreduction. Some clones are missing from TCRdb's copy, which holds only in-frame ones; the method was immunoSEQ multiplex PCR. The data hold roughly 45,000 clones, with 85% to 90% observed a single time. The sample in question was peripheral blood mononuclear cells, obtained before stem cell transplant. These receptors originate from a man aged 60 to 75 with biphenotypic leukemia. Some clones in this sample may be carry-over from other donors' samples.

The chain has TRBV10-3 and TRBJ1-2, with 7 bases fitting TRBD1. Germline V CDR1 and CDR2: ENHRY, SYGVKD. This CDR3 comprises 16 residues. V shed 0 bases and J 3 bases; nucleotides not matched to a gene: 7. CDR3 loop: CAISESLTGRHYGYTF. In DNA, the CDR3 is TGTGCCATCAGTGAGTCGTTGACAGGGAGGCACTATGGCTACACCTTC.

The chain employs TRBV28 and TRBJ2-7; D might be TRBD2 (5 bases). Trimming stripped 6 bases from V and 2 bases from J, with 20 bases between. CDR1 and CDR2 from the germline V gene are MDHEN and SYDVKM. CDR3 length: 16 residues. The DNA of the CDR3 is TGTGCCAGCAGAAGCCTTACACTAGGAGAGGCCTACGAGCAGTACTTC. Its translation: CASRSLTLGEAYEQYF.

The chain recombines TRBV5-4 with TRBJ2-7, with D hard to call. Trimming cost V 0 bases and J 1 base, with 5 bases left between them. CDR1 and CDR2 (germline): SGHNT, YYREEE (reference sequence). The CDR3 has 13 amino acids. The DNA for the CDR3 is TGTGCCAGCAGCTTGGACAGATCCTACGAGCAGTACTTC. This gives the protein CASSLDRSYEQYF. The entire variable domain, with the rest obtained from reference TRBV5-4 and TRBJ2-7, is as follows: ETGVTQSPTHLIKTRGQQVTLRCSSQSGHNTVSWYQQALGQGPQFIFQYYREEENGRGNFPPRFSGLQFPNYSSELNVNALELDDSALYLCASSLDRSYEQYFGPGTRLTVT.

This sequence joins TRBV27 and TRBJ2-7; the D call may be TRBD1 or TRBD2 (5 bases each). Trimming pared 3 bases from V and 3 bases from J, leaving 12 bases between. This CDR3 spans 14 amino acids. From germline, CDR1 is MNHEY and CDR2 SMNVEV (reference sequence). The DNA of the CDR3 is TGTGCCAGCAGTTTCGGGGCTCTAGACTACGAGCAGTACTTC. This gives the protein CASSFGALDYEQYF.

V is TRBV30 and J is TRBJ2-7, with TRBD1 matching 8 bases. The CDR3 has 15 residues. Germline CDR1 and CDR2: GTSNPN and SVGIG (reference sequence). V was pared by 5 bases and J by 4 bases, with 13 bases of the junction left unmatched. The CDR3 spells CAWGGPGTGGYEQYF. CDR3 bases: TGTGCCTGGGGAGGTCCCGGGACAGGCGGTTACGAGCAGTACTTC.

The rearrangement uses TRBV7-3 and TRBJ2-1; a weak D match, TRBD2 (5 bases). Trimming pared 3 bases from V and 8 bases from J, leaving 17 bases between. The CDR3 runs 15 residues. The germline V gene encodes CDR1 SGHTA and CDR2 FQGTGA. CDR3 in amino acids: CASSLLLGSRDEQFF. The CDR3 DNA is TGTGCCAGCAGCTTGCTTTTGGGCTCGAGGGATGAGCAGTTCTTC. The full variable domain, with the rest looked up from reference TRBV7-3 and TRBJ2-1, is GAGVSQTPSNKVTEKGKYVELRCDPISGHTALYWYRQSLGQGPEFLIYFQGTGAADDSGLPNDRFFAVRPEGSVSTLKIQRTERGDSAVYLCASSLLLGSRDEQFFGPGTRLTVL.

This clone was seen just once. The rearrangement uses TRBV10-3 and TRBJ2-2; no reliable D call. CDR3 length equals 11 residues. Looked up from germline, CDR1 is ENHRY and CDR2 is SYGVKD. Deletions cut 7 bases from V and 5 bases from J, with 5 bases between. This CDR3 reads CAIKETGELFF. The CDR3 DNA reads TGTGCCATCAAGGAGACCGGGGAGCTGTTTTTT.

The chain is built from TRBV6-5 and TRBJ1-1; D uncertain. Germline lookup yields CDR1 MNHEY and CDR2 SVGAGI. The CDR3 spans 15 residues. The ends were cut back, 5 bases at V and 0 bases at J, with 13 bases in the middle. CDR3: CASSRDLALNTEAFF. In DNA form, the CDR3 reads TGTGCCAGCAGTCGAGACTTAGCACTGAACACTGAAGCTTTCTTT.

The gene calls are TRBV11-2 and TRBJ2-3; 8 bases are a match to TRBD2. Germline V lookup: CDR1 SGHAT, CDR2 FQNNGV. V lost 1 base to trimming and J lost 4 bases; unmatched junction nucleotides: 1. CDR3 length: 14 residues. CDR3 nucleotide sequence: TGTGCCAGCAGCTTAGCGGGAGGGCCAGATACGCAGTATTTT. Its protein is CASSLAGGPDTQYF.

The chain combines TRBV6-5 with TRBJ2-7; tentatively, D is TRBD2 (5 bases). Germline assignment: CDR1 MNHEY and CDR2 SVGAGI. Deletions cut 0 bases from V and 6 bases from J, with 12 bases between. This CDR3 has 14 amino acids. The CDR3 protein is CASSYSGLTAEQYF. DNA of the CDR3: TGTGCCAGCAGTTACTCTGGACTTACCGCCGAGCAGTACTTC.

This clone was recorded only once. CDR3 sequence reads: CAWANNQETQYF. For the CDR3, the DNA is TGTGCCTGGGCAAATAACCAAGAGACCCAGTACTTC. The V and J genes are TRBV30 and TRBJ2-5, with D uncertain. Germline assignment: CDR1 GTSNPN and CDR2 SVGIG (reference sequence). The CDR3 has 12 amino acids. The V end lost 5 bases, the J end lost 0 bases, and 7 bases lay between the germline ends.

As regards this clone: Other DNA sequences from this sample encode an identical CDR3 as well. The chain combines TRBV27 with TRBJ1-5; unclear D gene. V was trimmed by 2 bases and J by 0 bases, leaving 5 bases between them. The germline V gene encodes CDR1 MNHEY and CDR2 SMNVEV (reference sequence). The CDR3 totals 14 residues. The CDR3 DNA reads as TGTGCCAGCAGTTTAGGATATAGCAATCAGCCCCAGCATTTT. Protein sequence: CASSLGYSNQPQHF.

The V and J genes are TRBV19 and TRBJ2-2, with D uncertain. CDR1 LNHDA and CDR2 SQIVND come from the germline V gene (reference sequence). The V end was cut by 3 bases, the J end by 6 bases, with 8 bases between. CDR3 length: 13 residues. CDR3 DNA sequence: TGTGCCAGTAGTATCAGCGATTCCGGGGAGCTGTTTTTT. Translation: CASSISDSGELFF.

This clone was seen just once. CDR3 sequence (DNA): TGTGCCAGCAGCTTAGCAGGGTCTAATACGCAGTATTTT. This sequence encodes CASSLAGSNTQYF. The rearrangement uses TRBV7-2 and TRBJ2-3, with D uncertain. CDR1 and CDR2 (germline): SGHTA, FQGNSA. Trimming shortened V by 0 bases and J by 7 bases, and 8 bases separated the two germline ends. The CDR3 spans 13 residues.

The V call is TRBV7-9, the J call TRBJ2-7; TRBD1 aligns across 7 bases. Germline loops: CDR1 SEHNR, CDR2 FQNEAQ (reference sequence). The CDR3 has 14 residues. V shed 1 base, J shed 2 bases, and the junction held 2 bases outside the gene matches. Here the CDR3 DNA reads TGTGCCAGCAGCTTAGGGCAGGGGGCCTACGAGCAGTACTTC. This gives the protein CASSLGQGAYEQYF.

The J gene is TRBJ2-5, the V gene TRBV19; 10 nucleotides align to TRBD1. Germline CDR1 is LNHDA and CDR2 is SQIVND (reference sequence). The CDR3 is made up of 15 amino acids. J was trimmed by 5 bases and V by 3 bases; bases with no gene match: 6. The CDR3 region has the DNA TGTGCCAGTAGTATGACAGGGGGCGGGCTGGAGACCCAGTACTTC. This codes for CASSMTGGGLETQYF.